This TCR beta chain was documented in a study of blood T cell repertoires in COVID-19. On the study more broadly: Two consecutive negative NP/OP PCR tests, clearance, or resolved symptoms defined Cohort 3 recovery. T cells, B-cell-depleted T cells, or PBMCs supplied cDNA or gDNA.

The CDR3 is 17 residues long. Germline V gives CDR1 MNHEY, CDR2 SMNVEV (reference sequence). Trimming cost V 4 bases and J 0 bases, with 16 bases left between them. Data came from immunoSEQ multiplex PCR; TCRdb stores just in-frame clones and leaves some out. This sample has fewer than 350,000 clones, with roughly 91% found just once. Which cohort a participant joined came from the clinical history participants gave. The source material was PBMCs or T cells enriched from blood (not recorded which). This chain uses TRBV27 with TRBJ1-5; D perhaps matches TRBD1 (5 bases). The receptor was derived from a woman aged 55-69 years in a cohort exposed to, infected with or recovered from COVID-19 (not recorded which). The CDR3 DNA is TGTGCCAGCAGTTCCATACAACAGGCTCATAGCAATCAGCCCCAGCATTTT. This gives the protein CASSSIQQAHSNQPQHF.